This record looks at one T cell receptor beta chain sequence and its context. Profiling relied on immunoSEQ multiplex PCR, and the TCRdb table lists in-frame clones only, not all of them. The sample records about 150,000 clones, about nine tenths being singletons. These data belong to a study of T cell responses to AZD1222 COVID-19 vaccine. The starting material was peripheral blood, obtained on day 0 of AZD1222 vaccination. The sequence was obtained from an adult in good health.

CDR3 loop: CASSLDPRDYGYTF. CDR3 DNA sequence: TGTGCCAGCAGCTTAGACCCGCGGGACTATGGCTACACCTTC. The genes are TRBV7-2 and TRBJ1-2; no clear D. Germline values: CDR1 SGHTA, CDR2 FQGNSA. The CDR3 is made up of 14 amino acids. The V end was cut by 1 base, the J end by 3 bases, with 9 bases between. Combining the CDR3 with reference TRBV7-2 and TRBJ1-2 gives the whole variable domain GAGVSQSPSNKVTEKGKDVELRCDPISGHTALYWYRQSLGQGLEFLIYFQGNSAPDKSGLPSDRFSAERTGGSVSTLTIQRTQQEDSAVYLCASSLDPRDYGYTFGSGTRLTVV.